In its sample, the clone carrying this T cell receptor beta chain was seen a few times. No antigen is known for it. From RNA transcripts, TCR beta CDR3 regions were amplified. The HTBI primer set served for first-round RT-PCR of the TCR CDR3. MiXCR, applied by TCRdb to the multiplex PCR reads, yields one record per CDR3 protein. This table has 450,000 to 600,000 distinct CDR3 sequences, just under 20% appearing once. This sample stems from a study of T cells in Graves' hyperthyroidism and ophthalmopathy. Findings of the study overall: The majority of expanded thyroid clonotypes above 0.001 also appeared in blood. Progression to ophthalmopathy was predicted a median of roughly 6.5 months early.

The CDR3 is 13 residues long. Deletions cut 4 bases from V and 6 bases from J, with 12 bases between. Fresh peripheral blood, under 11 ml, yielded the PBMCs. Sequencing was done on a sample of blood. The V and J genes are TRBV12-3 or TRBV12-4 and TRBJ1-1; D gene uncertain. This TCR was sampled from a man aged 35-49 years with Graves' ophthalmopathy. The chain's CDR3 is CASSSPVLAEAFF. The CDR3 nucleotides read TGTGCCAGCAGTTCTCCCGTTCTCGCTGAAGCTTTCTTT.